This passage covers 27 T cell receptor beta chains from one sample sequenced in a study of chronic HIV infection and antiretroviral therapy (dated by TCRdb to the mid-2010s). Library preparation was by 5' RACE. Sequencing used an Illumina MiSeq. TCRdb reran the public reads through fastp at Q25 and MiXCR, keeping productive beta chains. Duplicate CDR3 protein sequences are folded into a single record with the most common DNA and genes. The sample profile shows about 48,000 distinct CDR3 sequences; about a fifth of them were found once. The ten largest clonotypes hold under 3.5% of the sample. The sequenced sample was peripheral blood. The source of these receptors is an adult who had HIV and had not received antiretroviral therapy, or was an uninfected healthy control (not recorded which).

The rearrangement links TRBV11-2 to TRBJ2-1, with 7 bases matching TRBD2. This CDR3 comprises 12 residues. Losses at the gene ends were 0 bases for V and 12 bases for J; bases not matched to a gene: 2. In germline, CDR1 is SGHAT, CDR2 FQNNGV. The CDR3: CASSLDGGGQFF. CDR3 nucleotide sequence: TGTGCCAGCAGCTTAGACGGCGGGGGGCAGTTCTTC.

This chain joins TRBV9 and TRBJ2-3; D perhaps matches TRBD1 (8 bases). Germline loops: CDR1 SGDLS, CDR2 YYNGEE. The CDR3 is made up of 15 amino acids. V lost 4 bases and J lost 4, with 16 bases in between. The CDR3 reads CASSPVTGGADTQYF. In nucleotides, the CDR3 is TGTGCCAGCAGCCCGGTTACAGGGGGGGCAGATACGCAGTATTTT.

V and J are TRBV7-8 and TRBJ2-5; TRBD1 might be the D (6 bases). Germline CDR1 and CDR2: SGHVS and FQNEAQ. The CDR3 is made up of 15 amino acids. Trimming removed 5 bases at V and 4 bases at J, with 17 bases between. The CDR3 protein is CASSGGRGDSETQYF. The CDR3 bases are TGTGCCAGCAGCGGAGGCAGGGGTGATTCAGAGACCCAGTACTTC.

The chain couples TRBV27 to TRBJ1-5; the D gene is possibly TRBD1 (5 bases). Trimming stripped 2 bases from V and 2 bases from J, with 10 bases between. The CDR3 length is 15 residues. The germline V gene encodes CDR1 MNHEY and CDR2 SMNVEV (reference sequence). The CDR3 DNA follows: TGTGCCAGCAGTTTAACAGGCGGGGGCAATCAGCCCCAGCATTTT. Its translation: CASSLTGGGNQPQHF.

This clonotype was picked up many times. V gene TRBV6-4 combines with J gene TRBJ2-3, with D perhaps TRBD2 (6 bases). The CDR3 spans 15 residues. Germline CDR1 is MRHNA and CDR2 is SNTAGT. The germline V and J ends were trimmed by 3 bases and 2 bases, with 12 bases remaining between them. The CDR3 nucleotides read TGTGCCAGCAGTGATGGGGGGAGACACACAGATACGCAGTATTTT. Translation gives CASSDGGRHTDTQYF.

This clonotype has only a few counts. The CDR3 protein is CASRPSGGGGGYTF. In DNA, the CDR3 is TGTGCCAGCAGACCCTCCGGGGGCGGAGGAGGCTACACCTTC. The rearrangement links TRBV27 to TRBJ1-2, with D maybe TRBD1 (6 bases). The V gene lost 6 bases and the J gene lost 8 bases, with 19 bases spanning the gap. This CDR3 is 14 amino acids long. Germline CDR1 MNHEY, CDR2 SMNVEV (reference sequence).

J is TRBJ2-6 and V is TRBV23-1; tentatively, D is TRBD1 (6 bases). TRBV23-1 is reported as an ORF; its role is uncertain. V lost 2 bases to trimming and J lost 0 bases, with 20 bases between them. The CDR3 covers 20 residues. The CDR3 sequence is CASSQLRYRVPHSGANVLTF. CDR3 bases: TGCGCCAGCAGTCAACTCCGCTACAGGGTCCCCCACTCTGGGGCCAACGTCCTGACTTTC.

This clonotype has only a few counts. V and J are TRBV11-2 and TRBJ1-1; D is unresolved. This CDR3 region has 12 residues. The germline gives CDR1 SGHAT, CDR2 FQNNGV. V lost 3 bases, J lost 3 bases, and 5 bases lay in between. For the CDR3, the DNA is TGTGCCAGCAGCTTTGGAGACACTGAAGCTTTCTTT. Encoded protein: CASSFGDTEAFF.

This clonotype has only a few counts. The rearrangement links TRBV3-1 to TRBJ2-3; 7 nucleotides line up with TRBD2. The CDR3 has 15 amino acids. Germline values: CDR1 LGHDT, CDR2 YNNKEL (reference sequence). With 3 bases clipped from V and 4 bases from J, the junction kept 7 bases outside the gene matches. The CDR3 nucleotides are TGTGCCAGCAGCCAGCTGCGGGAGTTCCCAGATACGCAGTATTTT. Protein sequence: CASSQLREFPDTQYF.

As DNA, the CDR3 is TGTGCCAGCAGCCCGGGACAGGGGGCGTCCGAGCAGTACTTC. Residues: CASSPGQGASEQYF. The V gene is TRBV7-2, the J gene TRBJ2-7; 12 bases match TRBD1. Trimming removed 5 bases from V and 6 bases from J; junction bases left unmatched: 5. This CDR3 has 14 amino acids. Germline loops: CDR1 SGHTA, CDR2 FQGNSA.

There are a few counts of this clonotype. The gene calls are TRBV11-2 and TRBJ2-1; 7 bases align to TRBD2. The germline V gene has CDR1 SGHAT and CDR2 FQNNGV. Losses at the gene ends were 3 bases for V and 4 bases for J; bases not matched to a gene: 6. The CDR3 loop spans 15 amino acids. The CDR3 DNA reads TGTGCCAGCAGCTTTCCGACTAGCTTATACAATGAGCAGTTCTTC. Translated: CASSFPTSLYNEQFF.

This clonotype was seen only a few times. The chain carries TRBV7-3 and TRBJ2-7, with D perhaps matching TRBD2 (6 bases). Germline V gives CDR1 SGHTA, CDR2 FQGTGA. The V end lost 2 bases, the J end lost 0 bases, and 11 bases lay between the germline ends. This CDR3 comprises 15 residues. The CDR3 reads CASSLLAATSYEQYF. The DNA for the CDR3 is TGTGCCAGCAGCTTATTAGCGGCTACCTCCTACGAGCAGTACTTC.

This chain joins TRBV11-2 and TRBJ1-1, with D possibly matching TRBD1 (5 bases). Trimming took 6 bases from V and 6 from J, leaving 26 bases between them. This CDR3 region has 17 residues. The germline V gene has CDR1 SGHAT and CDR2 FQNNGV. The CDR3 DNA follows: TGTGCCAGCAGACCTACCGGCGAGAGGGGCGCCTTCGCTGAAGCTTTCTTT. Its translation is CASRPTGERGAFAEAFF. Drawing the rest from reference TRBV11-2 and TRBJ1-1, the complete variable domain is EAGVAQSPRYKIIEKRQSVAFWCNPISGHATLYWYQQILGQGPKLLIQFQNNGVVDDSQLPKDRFSAERLKGVDSTLKIQPAKLEDSAVYLCASRPTGERGAFAEAFFGQGTRLTVV.

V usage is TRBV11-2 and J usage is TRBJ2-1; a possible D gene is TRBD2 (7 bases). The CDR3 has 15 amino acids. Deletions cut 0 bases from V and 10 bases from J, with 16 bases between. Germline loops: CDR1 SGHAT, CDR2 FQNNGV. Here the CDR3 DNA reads TGTGCCAGCAGCTTAGAAGGCGCCAGGGGAGGGGAGCAGTTCTTC. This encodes CASSLEGARGGEQFF.

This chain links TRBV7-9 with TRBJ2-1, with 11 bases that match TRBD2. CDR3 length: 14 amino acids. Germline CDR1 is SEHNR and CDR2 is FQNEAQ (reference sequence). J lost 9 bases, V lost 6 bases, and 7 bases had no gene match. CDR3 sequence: CASSLSGRVGEQFF. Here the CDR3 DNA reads TGTGCCAGCAGTCTTAGCGGGAGGGTCGGTGAGCAGTTCTTC.

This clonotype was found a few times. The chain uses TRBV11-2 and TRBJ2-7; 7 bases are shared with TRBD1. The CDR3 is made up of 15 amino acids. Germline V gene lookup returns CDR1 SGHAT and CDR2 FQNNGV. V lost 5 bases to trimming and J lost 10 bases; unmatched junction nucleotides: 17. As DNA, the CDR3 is TGTGCCAGCAGCCGAACCATACCCGACAGGGCTCGTCAGTACTTC. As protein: CASSRTIPDRARQYF.

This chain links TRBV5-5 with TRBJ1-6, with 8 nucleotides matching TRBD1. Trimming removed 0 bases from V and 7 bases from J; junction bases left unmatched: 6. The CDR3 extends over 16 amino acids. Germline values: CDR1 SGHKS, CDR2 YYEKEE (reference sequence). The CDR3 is CASSLEGTGPNSPLHF. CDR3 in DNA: TGTGCCAGCAGCTTGGAAGGGACAGGCCCCAATTCACCCCTCCACTTT.

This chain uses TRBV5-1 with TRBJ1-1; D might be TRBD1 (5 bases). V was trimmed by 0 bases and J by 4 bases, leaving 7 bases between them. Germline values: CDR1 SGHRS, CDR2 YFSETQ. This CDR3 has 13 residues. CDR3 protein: CASSLGQTTEAFF. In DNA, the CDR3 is TGCGCCAGCAGCTTGGGACAGACCACTGAAGCTTTCTTT.

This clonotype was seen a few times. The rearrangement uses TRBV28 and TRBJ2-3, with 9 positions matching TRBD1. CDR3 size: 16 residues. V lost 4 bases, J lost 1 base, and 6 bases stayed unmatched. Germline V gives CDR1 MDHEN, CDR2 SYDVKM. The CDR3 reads CASSSPTGGRTDTQYF. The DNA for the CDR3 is TGTGCCAGCAGTTCTCCGACAGGGGGACGCACAGATACGCAGTATTTT.

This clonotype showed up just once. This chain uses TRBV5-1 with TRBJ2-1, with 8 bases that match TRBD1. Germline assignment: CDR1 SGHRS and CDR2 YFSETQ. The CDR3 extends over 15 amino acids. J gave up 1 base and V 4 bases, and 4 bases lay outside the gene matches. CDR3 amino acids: CASSVTGGSYNEQFF. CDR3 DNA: TGCGCCAGCAGCGTCACAGGGGGGTCCTACAATGAGCAGTTCTTC.

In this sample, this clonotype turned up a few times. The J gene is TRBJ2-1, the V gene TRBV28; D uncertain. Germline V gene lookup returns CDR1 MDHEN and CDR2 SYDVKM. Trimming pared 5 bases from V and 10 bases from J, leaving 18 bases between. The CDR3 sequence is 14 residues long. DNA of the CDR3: TGTGCCAGCAGTCCTCCCTCCCAACCTCGGGAGCAGTTCTTC. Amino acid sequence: CASSPPSQPREQFF.

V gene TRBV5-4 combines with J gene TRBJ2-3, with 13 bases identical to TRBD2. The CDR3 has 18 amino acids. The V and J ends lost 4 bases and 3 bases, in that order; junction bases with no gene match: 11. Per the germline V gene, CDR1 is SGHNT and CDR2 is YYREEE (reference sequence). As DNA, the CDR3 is TGTGCCAGCAGCATACCGGGACTAGCGGGACGAGGGACAGATACGCAGTATTTT. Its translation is CASSIPGLAGRGTDTQYF.

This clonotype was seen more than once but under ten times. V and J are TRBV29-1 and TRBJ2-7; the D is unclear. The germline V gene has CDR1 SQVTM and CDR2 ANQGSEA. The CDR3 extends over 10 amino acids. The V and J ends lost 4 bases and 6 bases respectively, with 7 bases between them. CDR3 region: CSVAPPEQYF. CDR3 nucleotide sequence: TGCAGCGTTGCCCCCCCCGAGCAGTACTTC.

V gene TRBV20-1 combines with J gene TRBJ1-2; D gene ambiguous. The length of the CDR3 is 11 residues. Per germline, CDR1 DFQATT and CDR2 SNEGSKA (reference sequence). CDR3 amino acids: CTQGRGYGYTF. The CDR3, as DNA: TGCACCCAAGGGCGCGGGTATGGCTACACCTTC.

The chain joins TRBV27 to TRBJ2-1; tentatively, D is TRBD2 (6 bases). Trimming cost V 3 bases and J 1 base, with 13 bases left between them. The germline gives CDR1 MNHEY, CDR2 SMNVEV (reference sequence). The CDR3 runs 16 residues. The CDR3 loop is CASSLVGGGSYNEQFF. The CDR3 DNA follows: TGTGCCAGCAGTTTGGTGGGAGGAGGGTCCTACAATGAGCAGTTCTTC.

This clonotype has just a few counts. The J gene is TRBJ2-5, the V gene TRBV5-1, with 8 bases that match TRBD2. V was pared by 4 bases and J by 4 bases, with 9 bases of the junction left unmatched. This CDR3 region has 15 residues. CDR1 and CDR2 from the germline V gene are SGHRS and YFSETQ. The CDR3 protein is CASSPPAGAGETQYF. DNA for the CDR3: TGCGCCAGCAGCCCCCCAGCGGGGGCCGGAGAGACCCAGTACTTC. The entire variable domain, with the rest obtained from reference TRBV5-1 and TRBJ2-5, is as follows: KAGVTQTPRYLIKTRGQQVTLSCSPISGHRSVSWYQQTPGQGLQFLFEYFSETQRNKGNFPGRFSGRQFSNSRSEMNVSTLELGDSALYLCASSPPAGAGETQYFGPGTRLLVL.

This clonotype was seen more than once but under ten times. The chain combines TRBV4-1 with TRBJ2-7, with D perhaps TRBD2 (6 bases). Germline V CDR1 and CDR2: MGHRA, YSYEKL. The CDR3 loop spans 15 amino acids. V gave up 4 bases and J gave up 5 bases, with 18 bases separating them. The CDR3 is CASSPLAGPTNEQYF. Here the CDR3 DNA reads TGCGCCAGCAGCCCCCTTGCGGGACCCACCAACGAGCAGTACTTC.